This T cell receptor beta chain was obtained from a study of shared clonotypes between healthy human individuals. Study-wide background: Sampling drew on donors who were a couple of women and a few men aged 18 to 49. Overall study results and limits: In having few donors, the study represented limited genetic and exposure-history diversity. Clonotypes shared by all four sorted-subset donors had higher generation probabilities than non-shared clonotypes.

The germline V gene encodes CDR1 SNHLY and CDR2 FYNNEI. V was pared by 7 bases and J by 2 bases, with 14 bases between. The CDR3 contains 15 residues. Authors' methods: Filtering was not the same, since immunoSEQ gave junction-only sequences without quality scores. Here immunoSEQ multiplex PCR was the method, and the copy in TCRdb shows in-frame clones only, minus some. V and J calls and clone size are copied from that table; D and trimming were computed from the DNA. Found here are approximately 940,000 clones, approximately 80% of them singletons; the top ten hold around 1.5%. To note about this clone: Its antigen is not known.

The V gene is TRBV2, the J gene TRBJ2-2; unclear D gene. This TCR was recovered from a man aged 18 to 35 in good health. The specimen was memory CD4+ T cells sorted from blood. Regarding subset: CD45RA-negative fraction. The DNA of the CDR3 is TGTGCCAGCACCACTGATGGTTATAACACCGGGGAGCTGTTTTTT. Its protein product is CASTTDGYNTGELFF. The whole variable domain, remainder taken from reference TRBV2 and TRBJ2-2, is EPEVTQTPSHQVTQMGQEVILRCVPISNHLYFYWYRQILGQKVEFLVSFYNNEISEKSEIFDDQFSVERPDGSNFTLKIRSTKLEDSAMYFCASTTDGYNTGELFFGEGSRLTVL.